The T cell receptor (beta chain) under discussion was sequenced for a study of CD8 T cells in ankylosing spondylitis. Findings and limits, study-wide: Matched ankylosing spondylitis synovial fluid reportedly contained a significantly enriched population of disease-linked clones. In synovial fluid and blood from reactive arthritis, some motif variants were previously reported. There was a TCR beta motif, made of eight highly homologous variants, that appeared characteristic of ankylosing spondylitis blood.

Quantitative 5'-RACE was performed with molecular barcodes, and it yielded the TCR beta libraries. TCRdb re-called the 5' RACE reads with MiXCR, one entry per CDR3 protein. The table records 39,000 or so distinct CDR3 sequences, about 9.4% of them present only once. There are many counts of this clonotype. Its target is not known. Trimming cost V 7 bases and J 4 bases; bases outside gene matches: 9. The CDR3 has 15 residues. Germline values: CDR1 MNHEY, CDR2 SVGEGT. The clonotype originates from a male donor with ankylosing spondylitis or in good health (not recorded which). The chain joins TRBV6-2 or TRBV6-3 to TRBJ2-1; 8 bases align to TRBD1. Sequenced input: blood, either unsorted or a sorted T cell fraction (not recorded which). The CDR3 spells CASTEEGQGYNEQFF. DNA of the CDR3: TGTGCCAGCACCGAGGAAGGACAGGGATACAATGAGCAGTTCTTC.